The T cell receptor beta chain under discussion was sequenced for a study of tumor-infiltrating lymphocytes in primary liver carcinoma. TCR beta cDNA was prepared out of roughly 520 ng total RNA by means of a constant-region primer. Three nested multiplex PCR rounds, a slightly modified ARM-PCR, produced the libraries for TCR beta. Use of TRBV1-TRBV30 forward primers with a C-beta reverse primer characterized the first two PCR rounds, which lasted about 9 cycles each. Via MiXCR, TCRdb re-called the multiplex PCR reads, giving one row per CDR3 protein. The sample contains fewer than 75,000 distinct CDR3 sequences, around 64% of which appear only once. General observations from the study: Overlap between tumor regions exceeded overlap of tumor with adjacent tissue or blood. Top clones occupying all five tumor regions numbered only about 7-24%.

The germline CDR1 and CDR2 sequences are SQVTM and ANQGSEA. This CDR3 is 13 amino acids long. To note about this clonotype: Its antigen is still unknown. At one boundary the junction diverges from the germline segment, which might be a read error.

Unsorted bulk tissue (about 19-33 mg) underwent RNA and DNA co-extraction. The TCR comes from a man aged 40-49 years with primary liver carcinoma and hepatitis B virus infection. Material: liver tumor tissue from sampling region 4. As for subset: tumor region T4, right-lateral pole. This chain uses TRBV29-1 with TRBJ2-5; D is possibly TRBD1 (5 bases). CDR3 DNA sequence: TGCAGCGTTGACGAACAGGAGATGGAGATCCAGTGCTTC. Protein sequence: CSVDEQEMEIQCF.